These 13 T cell receptor beta chains came from one sample sequenced in a study of PD-1 blockade in classical Hodgkin lymphoma. The table came from immunoSEQ multiplex PCR; TCRdb's copy has only in-frame clones and leaves some out. This table has 100,000 or so clones, around 90% appearing once. Stated time point: cycle 4 day 1 (C4D1), after less than 7 weeks of nivolumab. Each patient experienced a relapse that followed autologous stem cell transplantation, and brentuximab vedotin exposure varied. Sequenced material: peripheral blood mononuclear cells (PBMCs), taken before the fourth cycle of nivolumab. All receptors derive from a human donor with classical Hodgkin lymphoma.

The chain joins TRBV7-9 to TRBJ1-4; 7 positions match TRBD1. The germline V gene has CDR1 SEHNR and CDR2 FQNEAQ (reference sequence). The CDR3 is 17 residues long. V lost 5 bases, J lost 2 bases, and 11 bases stayed unmatched. The CDR3 region is CASSPRGGTATNEKLFF. CDR3 in DNA: TGTGCCAGCAGCCCCCGAGGGGGCACGGCGACTAATGAAAAACTGTTTTTT. Using reference TRBV7-9 and TRBJ1-4 for the parts outside the CDR3, the full variable domain is DTGVSQNPRHKITKRGQNVTFRCDPISEHNRLYWYRQTLGQGPEFLTYFQNEAQLEKSRLLSDRFSAERPKGSFSTLEIQRTEQGDSAMYLCASSPRGGTATNEKLFFGSGTQLSVL.

The rearrangement uses TRBV18 and TRBJ2-1; D remains unclear. Germline V CDR1 and CDR2: KGHSH, LQKENI. The ends were cut back, 2 bases at V and 1 base at J, with 6 bases in the middle. The CDR3 covers 14 residues. The CDR3 here is CASSPIGSYNEQFF. In DNA, the CDR3 is TGTGCCAGCTCACCAATCGGATCCTACAATGAGCAGTTCTTC.

This clone appeared once. J is TRBJ1-4 and V is TRBV7-2; D is perhaps TRBD1 (5 bases). Trimming removed 4 bases at V and 0 bases at J, with 12 bases between. The V gene's germline CDR1 is SGHTA and CDR2 FQGNSA. This CDR3 spans 16 amino acids. Written as DNA, the CDR3 is TGTGCCAGCAGCTCCGACAGACTTGCAACTAATGAAAAACTGTTTTTT. Protein sequence: CASSSDRLATNEKLFF.

The J gene is TRBJ2-2, the V gene TRBV4-2; no reliable D call. This CDR3 contains 17 residues. Trimming removed 0 bases from V and 4 bases from J, with 15 bases in between. From germline, CDR1 is LGHNA and CDR2 YNFKEQ. The DNA for the CDR3 is TGTGCCAGCAGCCAAGATAGTCAGGAAGGCGGCACCGGGGAGCTGTTTTTT. This encodes CASSQDSQEGGTGELFF.

V is TRBV6-5 and J is TRBJ1-4; 12 bases line up with TRBD1. Germline V gene data show CDR1 as MNHEY and CDR2 as SVGAGI. V lost 5 bases, J lost 8 bases, and 3 bases stayed unmatched. This CDR3 contains 14 residues. The CDR3 nucleotides are TGTGCCAGCAGTCCCGGGACAGGGGGCGAAAAACTGTTTTTT. This encodes CASSPGTGGEKLFF.

The V gene is TRBV19, the J gene TRBJ1-5; D gene ambiguous. CDR3 length: 14 residues. The V end lost 2 bases, the J end lost 0 bases, and 5 bases lay between the germline ends. Per germline, CDR1 LNHDA and CDR2 SQIVND (reference sequence). CDR3 loop: CASSITNSNQPQHF. The CDR3 DNA is TGTGCCAGTAGTATAACCAATAGCAATCAGCCCCAGCATTTT.

The gene calls are TRBV29-1 and TRBJ2-7; the D gene could be TRBD1 or TRBD2 (5 bases each). Germline CDR1 and CDR2: SQVTM and ANQGSEA. This CDR3 is 11 amino acids long. V lost 7 bases to trimming and J lost 7 bases, with 14 bases between them. CDR3 bases: TGCAGCGGGGGGTTAAGCGGAGAGCAGTACTTC. This codes for CSGGLSGEQYF.

The chain combines TRBV6-5 with TRBJ1-3, with 7 nucleotides matching TRBD1. The V gene's germline CDR1 is MNHEY and CDR2 SVGAGI. The trim removed 3 bases at V and 5 bases at J, leaving 4 bases unmatched. There are 14 residues in the CDR3. CDR3 coding DNA: TGTGCCAGCAGTTATTCACAGGGGAGAAACACCATATATTTT. Its protein is CASSYSQGRNTIYF.

This clone was counted only a few times. V and J are TRBV6-1 and TRBJ1-2; D remains ambiguous. CDR1 MNHNS and CDR2 SASEGT come from the germline V gene. The CDR3 length is 15 residues. The V and J ends lost 5 bases and 8 bases respectively, with 21 bases between them. The CDR3: CASSLFQLSIGGYTF. The CDR3 DNA follows: TGTGCCAGCAGTCTCTTTCAGCTCTCAATCGGGGGCTACACCTTC.

The gene calls are TRBV9 and TRBJ2-3; D not resolved. Germline V lookup: CDR1 SGDLS, CDR2 YYNGEE. V was shortened by 6 bases and J by 6 bases, with 14 bases between the two germline ends. CDR3 length: 13 amino acids. DNA for the CDR3: TGTGCCAGCAACGCGGTTCTTTGGGATACGCAGTATTTT. Encoded protein: CASNAVLWDTQYF.

CDR3 protein: CASSRQGARGEKLFF. CDR3 nucleotide sequence: TGTGCCAGCAGCAGACAGGGGGCCCGCGGGGAAAAACTGTTTTTT. The V and J genes are TRBV2 and TRBJ1-4; TRBD1 matches 10 bases. V was pared by 6 bases and J by 8 bases, with 9 bases of the junction left unmatched. CDR1 and CDR2 (germline): SNHLY, FYNNEI. The CDR3 length is 15 residues. The full variable domain, its missing parts supplied by reference TRBV2 and TRBJ1-4, is EPEVTQTPSHQVTQMGQEVILRCVPISNHLYFYWYRQILGQKVEFLVSFYNNEISEKSEIFDDQFSVERPDGSNFTLKIRSTKLEDSAMYFCASSRQGARGEKLFFGSGTQLSVL.

The chain carries TRBV5-6 and TRBJ1-3, with 8 positions matching TRBD1. The trim removed 5 bases at V and 2 bases at J, leaving 6 bases unmatched. The germline V gene has CDR1 SGHDT and CDR2 YYEEEE. CDR3 length: 15 residues. The CDR3 here is CASRPGDRTGNTIYF. The CDR3 DNA is TGTGCCAGCAGGCCCGGGGACAGGACTGGAAACACCATATATTTT.

The gene calls are TRBV28 and TRBJ1-5, with TRBD1 matching over 7 bases. In germline, CDR1 is MDHEN, CDR2 SYDVKM. V lost 2 bases to trimming and J lost 6 bases; unmatched junction nucleotides: 19. This CDR3 is 19 amino acids long. CDR3 protein: CASSLPKTDRALIGQPQHF. In nucleotides, the CDR3 is TGTGCCAGCAGTTTACCTAAGACAGACAGGGCTTTAATTGGTCAGCCCCAGCATTTT.